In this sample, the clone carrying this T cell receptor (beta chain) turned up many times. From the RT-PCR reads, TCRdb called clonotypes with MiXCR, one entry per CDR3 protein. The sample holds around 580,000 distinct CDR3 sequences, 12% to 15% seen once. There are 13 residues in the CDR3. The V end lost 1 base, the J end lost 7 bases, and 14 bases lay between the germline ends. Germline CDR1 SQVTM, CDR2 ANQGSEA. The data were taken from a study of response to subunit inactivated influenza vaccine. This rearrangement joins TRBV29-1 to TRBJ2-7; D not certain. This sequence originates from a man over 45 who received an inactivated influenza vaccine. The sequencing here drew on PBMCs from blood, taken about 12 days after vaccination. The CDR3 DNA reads TGCAGCGTTGAAGGTCTTTATAATGAAGAGCAGTACTTC. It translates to CSVEGLYNEEQYF.